These 21 T cell receptor beta chains originate from one sample sequenced in a study of T cell responses to AZD1222 COVID-19 vaccine. The repertoire was sequenced with immunoSEQ multiplex PCR; TCRdb's copy has only in-frame clones and lacks some. The sample records 150,000 or so clones, around 94% being singletons. The sequences come from peripheral blood, collected 28 days after the second AZD1222 dose. The receptors shown here come from an adult who received the AZD1222 COVID-19 vaccine.

The rearrangement joins TRBV6-6 to TRBJ1-2, with TRBD1 matching 12 bases. Germline-derived CDR1 and CDR2 are MNHNY and SVGAGI (reference sequence). The CDR3 runs 14 residues. Germline trimming cut 2 bases from V and 8 bases from J; bases unmatched to any gene: 3. CDR3 DNA sequence: TGTGCCAGCAGTTACGGGACAGGGGGCGTAGGCTACACCTTC. Amino acid sequence: CASSYGTGGVGYTF.

The chain combines TRBV25-1 with TRBJ1-2; 7 bases align to TRBD1. V lost 6 bases to trimming and J lost 5 bases; unmatched junction nucleotides: 12. The germline V gene encodes CDR1 MGHDK and CDR2 SYGVNS. There are 15 residues in the CDR3. For the CDR3, the DNA is TGTGCCAGCAGCGCCGCGGCAGGGGGTGGGTATGGCTACACCTTC. It specifies CASSAAAGGGYGYTF.

The V call is TRBV3-1 (or the pseudogene TRBV3-2), the J call TRBJ2-2; D assignment may be TRBD1 or TRBD2 (6 bases each). CDR1 LGHDT and CDR2 YNNKEL come from the germline V gene (reference sequence). Deletions cut 7 bases from V and 4 bases from J, with 13 bases between. The CDR3 covers 14 residues. This CDR3 reads CASKGGGGTGELFF. CDR3 nucleotides: TGTGCCAGCAAGGGGGGAGGCGGCACCGGGGAGCTGTTTTTT.

As to this clone: The sample has other DNA sequences that encode this CDR3 too. This chain joins TRBV18 and TRBJ2-3; D uncertain. From germline, CDR1 is KGHSH and CDR2 LQKENI. V shed 2 bases and J shed 2 bases, with 2 bases lying between them. The CDR3 extends over 12 amino acids. CDR3 amino acids: CASSPNTDTQYF. In DNA, the CDR3 is TGTGCCAGCTCACCAAACACAGATACGCAGTATTTT.

The CDR3 loop is CASTPRGSYNEQFF. DNA of the CDR3: TGTGCCAGCACCCCGCGGGGGTCCTACAATGAGCAGTTCTTC. The chain employs TRBV2 and TRBJ2-1, with 7 bases matching TRBD2. Germline V gives CDR1 SNHLY, CDR2 FYNNEI. This CDR3 has 14 amino acids. The J segment lost 1 base and the V segment lost 7 bases, leaving 4 bases of the junction unmatched.

The chain employs TRBV10-2 and TRBJ1-1, with D unresolved. The length of the CDR3 is 13 residues. V lost 8 bases to trimming and J lost 3 bases, with 13 bases between them. Germline loops: CDR1 WSHSY, CDR2 SAAADI. CDR3 in DNA: TGCGCCAGCTTAGTTTACTGGGACACTGAAGCTTTCTTT. Its protein product is CASLVYWDTEAFF.

As for this clone: This CDR3 is also generated by other DNA sequences in the sample. CDR3: CASSYSFTGELFF. CDR3 bases: TGTGCCAGCAGTTATTCCTTCACCGGGGAGCTGTTTTTT. The V gene is TRBV6-5, the J gene TRBJ2-2; D is unresolved. Germline-derived CDR1 and CDR2 are MNHEY and SVGAGI. V shed 3 bases and J shed 4 bases, with 6 bases lying between them. This CDR3 has 13 residues.

V gene TRBV5-1 combines with J gene TRBJ1-2; TRBD1 might be the D (5 bases). Trimming left V 2 bases short and J 8 bases short, with 13 bases between. The CDR3 length is 13 residues. In germline, CDR1 is SGHRS, CDR2 YFSETQ. In nucleotides, the CDR3 is TGCGCCAGCAGCTTAGCGGAAAGGGGCGGCTACACCTTC. This gives the protein CASSLAERGGYTF.

The table lists this clone with a count of one. The V gene is TRBV6-6, the J gene TRBJ1-5; D remains unclear. Germline V CDR1 and CDR2: MNHNY, SVGAGI (reference sequence). The CDR3 covers 16 residues. V was cut by 3 bases and J by 8 bases, with 20 bases left in between. CDR3 sequence (DNA): TGTGCCAGCAGTTATGGGTCCGGTGTGTTTGTTGAGCCCCAGCATTTT. This encodes CASSYGSGVFVEPQHF.

The chain joins TRBV15 to TRBJ2-3, with TRBD2 as a possible D gene (6 bases). CDR1 is LNHNV and CDR2 is YYDKDF in the germline V gene (reference sequence). With 0 bases removed from V and 6 bases from J, the gap between germline ends came to 16 bases. The CDR3 extends over 16 amino acids. In DNA, the CDR3 is TGTGCCACCAGCAGAGATCGGGGCTCCCGGGGGGATACGCAGTATTTT. Translation: CATSRDRGSRGDTQYF.

This clone was seen only once. The chain links TRBV11-2 to TRBJ2-1, with D perhaps matching TRBD2 (6 bases). Germline V gene lookup returns CDR1 SGHAT and CDR2 FQNNGV. V dropped 1 base and J dropped 2 bases, with 6 bases sitting between them. This CDR3 contains 14 residues. The CDR3 loop reads CASSLAGAYNEQFF. CDR3 bases: TGTGCCAGCAGCTTAGCGGGAGCCTACAATGAGCAGTTCTTC.

The chain recombines TRBV18 with TRBJ1-4, with no clear D. The CDR3 is made up of 14 amino acids. V was clipped by 3 bases and J by 4 bases, with 9 bases between them. Germline V gene data show CDR1 as KGHSH and CDR2 as LQKENI. CDR3 loop: CASSPGRDNEKLFF. The CDR3 nucleotides are TGTGCCAGCTCACCCGGACGGGATAATGAAAAACTGTTTTTT.

The gene calls are TRBV28 and TRBJ1-1; D call uncertain. There are 12 residues in the CDR3. Trimming removed 10 bases from V and 1 base from J, with 10 bases in between. The germline CDR1 and CDR2 sequences are MDHEN and SYDVKM. The CDR3 DNA follows: TGTGCCACCGATCGGGGGAACACTGAAGCTTTCTTT. Protein sequence: CATDRGNTEAFF. The complete variable domain, with remaining parts taken from reference TRBV28 and TRBJ1-1, reads DVKVTQSSRYLVKRTGEKVFLECVQDMDHENMFWYRQDPGLGLRLIYFSYDVKMKEKGDIPEGYSVSREKKERFSLILESASTNQTSMYLCATDRGNTEAFFGQGTRLTVV.

The V and J genes are TRBV18 and TRBJ2-7, with D tentatively TRBD2 (5 bases). V gave up 5 bases and J gave up 6 bases, with 17 bases separating them. The CDR3 extends over 14 amino acids. From germline, CDR1 is KGHSH and CDR2 LQKENI. This chain's CDR3 is CASSYEGVAGEQYF. Here the CDR3 DNA reads TGTGCCAGCTCATACGAGGGAGTTGCGGGCGAGCAGTACTTC.

This rearrangement joins TRBV19 to TRBJ1-5; 9 bases align to TRBD1. Germline trimming cut 5 bases from V and 7 bases from J; bases unmatched to any gene: 6. The CDR3 sequence is 14 residues long. Germline values: CDR1 LNHDA, CDR2 SQIVND (reference sequence). The CDR3 region is CASSPTGGGQPQHF. The CDR3 bases are TGTGCCAGTAGTCCCACAGGGGGCGGCCAGCCCCAGCATTTT.

J is TRBJ1-5 and V is TRBV6-2 or TRBV6-3, with 9 bases identical to TRBD1. Germline assignment: CDR1 MNHEY and CDR2 SVGEGT. Trimming removed 5 bases from V and 2 bases from J; junction bases left unmatched: 4. The CDR3 sequence is 15 residues long. CDR3 in amino acids: CASSPTGGGNQPQHF. DNA of the CDR3: TGTGCCAGCAGTCCGACAGGGGGAGGCAATCAGCCCCAGCATTTT.

The chain recombines TRBV5-6 with TRBJ1-2; 10 nucleotides line up with TRBD1. Per the germline V gene, CDR1 is SGHDT and CDR2 is YYEEEE. The CDR3 is 13 residues long. J lost 8 bases, V lost 7 bases, and 8 bases had no gene match. CDR3 nucleotide sequence: TGTGCCAGCTCGTCCGGGACAGGGGAGGGCTACACCTTC. Protein sequence: CASSSGTGEGYTF.

The V and J genes are TRBV2 and TRBJ1-4, with D maybe TRBD1 (5 bases). Germline CDR1 reads SNHLY; CDR2 reads FYNNEI. CDR3 size: 13 residues. V lost 7 bases and J 8 bases, leaving 14 bases between the germline ends. CDR3 protein: CASIGTLWEKLFF. The CDR3 nucleotides are TGTGCCAGCATTGGGACTCTATGGGAAAAACTGTTTTTT.

The V and J genes are TRBV19 and TRBJ1-4, with TRBD1 matching over 7 bases. CDR3 size: 15 residues. Losses at the gene ends were 7 bases for V and 4 bases for J; bases not matched to a gene: 9. CDR1 LNHDA and CDR2 SQIVND come from the germline V gene (reference sequence). The CDR3 DNA sequence: TGTGCCAGTACCCTTCGGACAGGAATTAATGAAAAACTGTTTTTT. Translated, it gives CASTLRTGINEKLFF.

The count of this clone is one. The genes are TRBV27 and TRBJ1-6, with no clear D. The CDR3 has 15 residues. Per germline, CDR1 MNHEY and CDR2 SMNVEV (reference sequence). V was trimmed by 6 bases and J by 6 bases, leaving 15 bases between them. CDR3 sequence: CASSQVPSGNSPLHF. In DNA form, the CDR3 reads TGTGCCAGCAGCCAGGTGCCATCTGGTAATTCACCCCTCCACTTT.

This clone was observed a single time. V usage is TRBV3-1 (or the pseudogene TRBV3-2) and J usage is TRBJ2-3; 8 nucleotides line up with TRBD2. The germline V gene has CDR1 LGHDT and CDR2 YNNKEL (reference sequence). This CDR3 is 16 amino acids long. J was trimmed by 2 bases and V by 6 bases; bases with no gene match: 10. The CDR3 bases are TGTGCCAGCAGTCCTGGGAGGCGGGGGGACACAGATACGCAGTATTTT. Amino acid sequence: CASSPGRRGDTDTQYF.